The clone carrying this T cell receptor (beta chain) appeared a few times. Its cognate antigen is unknown. A junction end diverges from the germline sequence, so it may reflect a read error. The data were obtained in a study of T cell repertoires in cytomegalovirus infection. For the study at large: Alongside well-studied HLA-B-restricted CMV epitopes, recently identified HLA-C-restricted CMV epitopes were also used. Public TCR beta signature analysis indicated the presence of both CMV infection and matching HLA type.

TCRdb reanalysed the reads using MiXCR and keeps one entry per CDR3 protein. Here the sample spans fewer than 200,000 distinct CDR3 sequences, roughly 22% being singletons. The germline V gene has CDR1 SSHAT and CDR2 FNYEAQ (reference sequence). This CDR3 is built from 15 residues. The sequencing here drew on CD8+ T cells from cultured PBMCs, taken from culture after CMV antigen stimulation. This sequence joins TRBV7-7 and TRBJ2-1, with 9 bases aligning to TRBD2. The clonotype comes from a human donor in good health (CMV status not recorded). Some clones in this sample may be carry-over from other donors' samples. The CDR3 here is CASSPGLASYNEQFF. The CDR3 DNA reads as TGTGCTAGCAGCCCCGGACTAGCGAGTTACAATGAGCAGTTCTTC.